These 27 T cell receptor beta chains originate from one sample sequenced in a study of blood T cell repertoires in COVID-19. The table came from immunoSEQ multiplex PCR; TCRdb's copy has only in-frame clones and leaves some out. The data contain about 670,000 clones, 85% to 90% of them singletons. The sample consisted of peripheral blood. The receptors here all came from a young woman with acute or convalescent COVID-19.

J is TRBJ1-2 and V is TRBV4-1; D is unclear. The CDR3 is 14 amino acids. The germline V gene has CDR1 MGHRA and CDR2 YSYEKL. V was clipped by 3 bases and J by 3 bases, with 11 bases between them. The CDR3: CASSHPLRDYGYTF. The CDR3 region has the DNA TGCGCCAGCAGCCACCCCCTTAGAGACTATGGCTACACCTTC.

The CDR3, as DNA: TGCGCCAGCAGCCCCAGGGTCTCCCTCTACAATGAGCAGTTCTTC. Translated: CASSPRVSLYNEQFF. The gene calls are TRBV4-1 and TRBJ2-1, with D possibly being TRBD1 (5 bases). V lost 4 bases and J lost 3, with 13 bases in between. There are 15 residues in the CDR3. CDR1 is MGHRA and CDR2 is YSYEKL in the germline V gene.

This chain links TRBV18 with TRBJ1-5; D gene unclear. The CDR3 is made up of 13 amino acids. Germline V CDR1 and CDR2: KGHSH, LQKENI. V lost 2 bases to trimming and J lost 8 bases, with 10 bases between them. CDR3 in amino acids: CASSPNPLEPQHF. For the CDR3, the DNA is TGTGCCAGCTCACCAAATCCTCTCGAGCCCCAGCATTTT.

The chain combines TRBV12-3 or TRBV12-4 with TRBJ2-6; no clear D. The ends were cut back, 8 bases at V and 8 bases at J, with 7 bases in the middle. The CDR3 loop spans 11 amino acids. This CDR3 reads CASVRTNVLTF. The CDR3 DNA is TGTGCCAGCGTGAGAACCAACGTCCTGACTTTC.

The chain is built from TRBV12-5 and TRBJ1-5; tentatively, D is TRBD1 (5 bases). Trimming removed 0 bases from V and 3 bases from J, with 9 bases in between. This CDR3 has 15 amino acids. Germline CDR1 and CDR2: LGHNT and FRNRAP. The CDR3 DNA follows: TGTGCTAGTGGTTTGGTAGGCAGGGACAATCAGCCCCAGCATTTT. Protein sequence: CASGLVGRDNQPQHF.

The rearrangement links TRBV11-1 to TRBJ1-4; D unresolved. With 7 bases removed from V and 0 bases from J, the gap between germline ends came to 15 bases. The CDR3 runs to 16 residues. The germline CDR1 and CDR2 sequences are SGHAT and FQDESV (reference sequence). In DNA form, the CDR3 reads TGTGCCAGCAACAACCAGAGAGGTGCAACTAATGAAAAACTGTTTTTT. It codes for CASNNQRGATNEKLFF.

The J gene is TRBJ1-2, the V gene TRBV5-1; D remains ambiguous. There are 14 residues in the CDR3. Trimming removed 0 bases from V and 4 bases from J, with 10 bases in between. The germline V gene has CDR1 SGHRS and CDR2 YFSETQ. The CDR3 here is CASSLDHISYGYTF. Here the CDR3 DNA reads TGCGCCAGCAGCTTGGACCACATATCCTATGGCTACACCTTC.

This chain uses TRBV27 with TRBJ1-2; D is possibly TRBD1 (5 bases). The V end was cut by 6 bases, the J end by 4 bases, with 9 bases between. The CDR3 runs 12 residues. Germline CDR1 reads MNHEY; CDR2 reads SMNVEV (reference sequence). The CDR3 reads CASSAGRYGYTF. The CDR3 nucleotides are TGTGCCAGCAGCGCGGGGCGCTATGGCTACACCTTC.

The rearrangement links TRBV4-3 to TRBJ1-4; the D gene is possibly TRBD1 (5 bases). Germline V gene lookup returns CDR1 LGHNA and CDR2 YSLEER. The CDR3 has 18 amino acids. V shed 1 base and J shed 0 bases, with 15 bases lying between them. In DNA form, the CDR3 reads TGCGCCAGCAGCCAAGCCTACACCCGGGGGGCAACTAATGAAAAACTGTTTTTT. It translates to CASSQAYTRGATNEKLFF.

The genes are TRBV7-2 and TRBJ1-4, with 7 bases identical to TRBD1. The CDR3 sequence is 15 residues long. V shed 5 bases, J shed 12 bases, and the junction held 15 bases outside the gene matches. Germline V CDR1 and CDR2: SGHTA, FQGNSA. CDR3 nucleotide sequence: TGTGCCAGCAGCCCGGGACAGATCGGGCTGGTAGAACTGTTTTTT. Protein: CASSPGQIGLVELFF.

On this clone itself: This same CDR3 is encoded by further DNA sequences in the sample. V is TRBV6-5 and J is TRBJ1-1; D unclear. Per germline, CDR1 MNHEY and CDR2 SVGAGI. The CDR3 is made up of 11 amino acids. Trimming took off 2 bases at V and 7 bases at J, with 5 bases between the two ends. The CDR3 coding sequence is TGTGCCAGCAGTTACAGAGGTGAAGCTTTCTTT. It yields the protein CASSYRGEAFF.

The gene calls are TRBV7-3 and TRBJ1-3; D remains ambiguous. Germline assignment: CDR1 SGHTA and CDR2 FQGTGA. The V end lost 0 bases, the J end lost 3 bases, and 9 bases lay between the germline ends. The CDR3 is made up of 15 amino acids. The CDR3 spells CASSLTGGLGNTIYF. The CDR3 region has the DNA TGTGCCAGCAGCTTAACGGGAGGCCTTGGAAACACCATATATTTT.

V gene TRBV7-2 combines with J gene TRBJ1-1; D may be TRBD1 (6 bases). Germline V gives CDR1 SGHTA, CDR2 FQGNSA. This CDR3 is built from 14 residues. V was trimmed by 5 bases and J by 4 bases, leaving 14 bases between them. CDR3 bases: TGTGCCAGCAGCCTACAGGGTAGGAGCACTGAAGCTTTCTTT. Translated, it gives CASSLQGRSTEAFF.

This clone was seen a handful of times. This chain joins TRBV5-1 and TRBJ1-6; no definite D call. CDR3 length: 13 residues. V lost 1 base, J lost 7 bases, and 6 bases lay in between. The germline V gene has CDR1 SGHRS and CDR2 YFSETQ. The CDR3 region is CASSLTVNSPLHF. The DNA of the CDR3 is TGCGCCAGCAGCTTGACGGTCAATTCACCCCTCCACTTT.

This clone was picked up a small number of times. The V gene is TRBV5-1, the J gene TRBJ2-7; TRBD1 is a possible D gene (6 bases). The CDR3 is made up of 15 amino acids. Germline CDR1 SGHRS, CDR2 YFSETQ. The V and J ends lost 0 bases and 1 base respectively, with 11 bases between them. The CDR3, as DNA: TGCGCCAGCAGCTTGGCCCAGACAGGATCCTACGAGCAGTACTTC. This sequence encodes CASSLAQTGSYEQYF.

The rearrangement links TRBV30 to TRBJ1-1; the D gene is possibly TRBD1 (6 bases). V was trimmed by 1 base and J by 5 bases, leaving 11 bases between them. CDR1 is GTSNPN and CDR2 is SVGIG in the germline V gene (reference sequence). CDR3 length: 13 amino acids. CDR3: CAWSGGGGTEAFF. The CDR3, as DNA: TGTGCCTGGAGTGGGGGAGGGGGTACTGAAGCTTTCTTT.

V is TRBV2 and J is TRBJ1-3; D unclear. The CDR3 is made up of 14 amino acids. Trimming took 4 bases from V and 2 from J, leaving 9 bases between them. CDR1 and CDR2 (germline): SNHLY, FYNNEI. CDR3 in DNA: TGTGCCAGCAGTGCGGGTTGGACTGGAAACACCATATATTTT. Translation: CASSAGWTGNTIYF.

The CDR3 is CASRRSHRDSNQPQHF. The CDR3 DNA follows: TGTGCCAGTAGAAGATCCCACAGGGATAGCAATCAGCCCCAGCATTTT. V is TRBV19 and J is TRBJ1-5, with a possible D match to TRBD1 (6 bases). The CDR3 is 16 residues long. The V and J ends lost 6 bases and 0 bases respectively, with 15 bases between them. Germline V gives CDR1 LNHDA, CDR2 SQIVND (reference sequence). Full variable domain (outside the CDR3, taken from reference TRBV19 and TRBJ1-5): DGGITQSPKYLFRKEGQNVTLSCEQNLNHDAMYWYRQDPGQGLRLIYYSQIVNDFQKGDIAEGYSVSREKKESFPLTVTSAQKNPTAFYLCASRRSHRDSNQPQHFGDGTRLSIL.

V is TRBV24-1 and J is TRBJ1-2; perhaps TRBD1 as D (6 bases). This CDR3 has 17 residues. Germline V gene sequence: CDR1 KGHDR, CDR2 SFDVKD. The ends were cut back, 2 bases at V and 2 bases at J, with 17 bases in the middle. The CDR3 spells CATSDWGEGRGNYGYTF. CDR3 DNA: TGTGCCACCAGTGATTGGGGTGAGGGTAGGGGGAACTATGGCTACACCTTC.

The V gene is TRBV9, the J gene TRBJ1-2; 7 positions match TRBD1. The V and J ends lost 4 bases and 6 bases, in that order; junction bases with no gene match: 9. This CDR3 comprises 14 residues. Looked up from germline, CDR1 is SGDLS and CDR2 is YYNGEE. CDR3 protein: CASSQMGQLHGYTF. In DNA, the CDR3 is TGTGCCAGCAGCCAGATGGGACAGTTGCATGGCTACACCTTC.

This clone was picked up a small number of times. V gene TRBV19 combines with J gene TRBJ2-1; D unclear. CDR1 and CDR2 from the germline V gene are LNHDA and SQIVND (reference sequence). Trimming left V 3 bases short and J 10 bases short, with 10 bases between. The CDR3 runs 12 residues. This CDR3 is CASSIWAEEQFF. The CDR3 region has the DNA TGTGCCAGTAGTATCTGGGCAGAGGAGCAGTTCTTC.

This clone was recorded only once. The chain recombines TRBV29-1 with TRBJ1-1, with 9 bases that match TRBD1. Trimming cost V 6 bases and J 3 bases; bases outside gene matches: 11. The CDR3 runs to 15 residues. CDR1 SQVTM and CDR2 ANQGSEA come from the germline V gene. CDR3 DNA sequence: TGCAGCGTGGGGGACAGGGATTCGGTATACACTGAAGCTTTCTTT. This gives the protein CSVGDRDSVYTEAFF. Full variable domain (missing parts from reference TRBV29-1 and TRBJ1-1): SAVISQKPSRDICQRGTSLTIQCQVDSQVTMMFWYRQQPGQSLTLIATANQGSEATYESGFVIDKFPISRPNLTFSTLTVSNMSPEDSSIYLCSVGDRDSVYTEAFFGQGTRLTVV.

This clone has just a few counts. The chain combines TRBV25-1 with TRBJ1-3; possible D gene TRBD1, 6 bases. The ends were cut back, 3 bases at V and 8 bases at J, with 20 bases in the middle. Germline CDR1 MGHDK, CDR2 SYGVNS. The CDR3 covers 16 residues. The CDR3 coding sequence is TGTGCCAGCAGTGACATCCCGCGGACTGAGGGGGACACCATATATTTT. Translation gives CASSDIPRTEGDTIYF.

The V call is TRBV6-2 or TRBV6-3, the J call TRBJ1-1, with D perhaps matching TRBD1 (5 bases). Germline V CDR1 and CDR2: MNHEY, SVGEGT. Deletions cut 5 bases from V and 0 bases from J, with 13 bases between. This CDR3 is 15 amino acids long. CDR3 in amino acids: CASSIDSTMNTEAFF. As DNA, the CDR3 is TGTGCCAGCAGTATTGACAGCACCATGAACACTGAAGCTTTCTTT.

The chain combines TRBV11-2 with TRBJ1-2, with 7 nucleotides matching TRBD1. Trimming removed 5 bases from V and 4 bases from J; junction bases left unmatched: 4. The germline gives CDR1 SGHAT, CDR2 FQNNGV. The CDR3 runs 13 residues. The CDR3 spells CASSQGEIYGYTF. CDR3 coding DNA: TGTGCCAGCAGCCAGGGGGAGATCTATGGCTACACCTTC.

This clone came up a few times. The rearrangement uses TRBV9 and TRBJ1-1; 8 positions match TRBD1. Germline-derived CDR1 and CDR2 are SGDLS and YYNGEE. Losses at the gene ends were 3 bases for V and 2 bases for J; bases not matched to a gene: 6. This CDR3 spans 15 amino acids. As DNA, the CDR3 is TGTGCCAGCAGCGAGGGGACAGGATTTAACACTGAAGCTTTCTTT. Translated, it gives CASSEGTGFNTEAFF. Full variable domain (missing parts from reference TRBV9 and TRBJ1-1): DSGVTQTPKHLITATGQRVTLRCSPRSGDLSVYWYQQSLDQGLQFLIQYYNGEERAKGNILERFSAQQFPDLHSELNLSSLELGDSALYFCASSEGTGFNTEAFFGQGTRLTVV.

This sequence joins TRBV27 and TRBJ1-2, with a tentative D call TRBD1 (6 bases). The ends were cut back, 5 bases at V and 8 bases at J, with 27 bases in the middle. This CDR3 is 17 amino acids long. Germline CDR1 reads MNHEY; CDR2 reads SMNVEV (reference sequence). CDR3 nucleotide sequence: TGTGCCAGCAGTCTCCGACAGGTACAATTCTCTTTGAACGGCTACACCTTC. Encoded protein: CASSLRQVQFSLNGYTF.